This T cell receptor (beta chain) was sequenced during a study of T-cell memory formation after mild COVID-19. General study findings and limits: Clones that contracted clustered mainly in CM and EM if CD4+ and in EMRA if CD8+. Certain responding clones were present in pre-infection memory, suggesting participation of cross-reactive memory.

TCRdb analysed the 5' RACE reads with MiXCR anew, one entry per CDR3 protein. This repertoire shows roughly 240,000 distinct CDR3 sequences, 15% found once; its top ten account for more than 2%. In this sample, this clonotype turned up a few times. Antigen unknown. CDR3 size: 16 residues. Germline values: CDR1 LNHDA, CDR2 SQIVND (reference sequence). V shed 5 bases and J 0 bases; nucleotides not matched to a gene: 10. The sequence was obtained from an adult woman who had mild COVID-19 (a few samples of this study predate the infection). Cell type and time point are not known. The sample consisted of PBMCs or a T cell subset sorted from them (not recorded which). The chain recombines TRBV19 with TRBJ2-7; 7 bases agree with TRBD2. Here the CDR3 DNA reads TGTGCCAGTAGTCCGGTTAGCGGGCCTAGCTCCTACGAGCAGTACTTC. Translated, it gives CASSPVSGPSSYEQYF.